The entry below describes one T cell receptor beta chain. No antigen is known for it. The sample is drawn from a study of OX40 agonist ivuxolimab in advanced cancers. Overall study context: The study gave patients intravenous ivuxolimab at 0.01 to 10 mg/kg every 2 weeks.

General study points: Some of the nonresponding patients also showed low levels of normalized T-cell clonal expansion.

Libraries were prepared by immunoSEQ multiplex PCR; TCRdb keeps only in-frame clonotypes and omits some of them. The repertoire holds under 20,000 clones, with more than 80% as singletons. This CDR3 region has 15 residues. The V and J ends lost 0 bases and 0 bases respectively, with 8 bases between them. Germline V gives CDR1 MNHNY, CDR2 SVGAGI (reference sequence). The rearrangement links TRBV6-6 to TRBJ2-5, with a tentative D call TRBD1 (5 bases). Sample: CD4+ or CD8+ T cells sorted from blood, taken in a trial of the OX40 agonist ivuxolimab. The clonotype originates from an adult with an advanced solid tumor such as melanoma, head and neck, liver or kidney cancer. The CDR3 spells CASSYSGANQETQYF. CDR3 in DNA: TGTGCCAGCAGTTACTCAGGGGCTAACCAAGAGACCCAGTACTTC.